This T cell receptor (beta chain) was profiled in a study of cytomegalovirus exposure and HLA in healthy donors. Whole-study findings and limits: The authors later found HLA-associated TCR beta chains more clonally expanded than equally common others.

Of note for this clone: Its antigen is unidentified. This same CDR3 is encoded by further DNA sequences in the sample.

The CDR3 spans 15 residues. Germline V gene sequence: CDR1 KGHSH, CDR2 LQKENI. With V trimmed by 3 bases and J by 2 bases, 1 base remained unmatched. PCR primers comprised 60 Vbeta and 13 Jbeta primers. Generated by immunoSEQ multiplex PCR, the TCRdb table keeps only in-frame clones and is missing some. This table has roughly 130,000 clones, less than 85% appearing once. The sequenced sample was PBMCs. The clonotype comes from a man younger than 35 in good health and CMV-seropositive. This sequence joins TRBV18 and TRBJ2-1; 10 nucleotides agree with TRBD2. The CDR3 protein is CASSPGLAAYNEQFF. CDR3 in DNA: TGTGCCAGCTCACCCGGACTAGCGGCCTACAATGAGCAGTTCTTC.